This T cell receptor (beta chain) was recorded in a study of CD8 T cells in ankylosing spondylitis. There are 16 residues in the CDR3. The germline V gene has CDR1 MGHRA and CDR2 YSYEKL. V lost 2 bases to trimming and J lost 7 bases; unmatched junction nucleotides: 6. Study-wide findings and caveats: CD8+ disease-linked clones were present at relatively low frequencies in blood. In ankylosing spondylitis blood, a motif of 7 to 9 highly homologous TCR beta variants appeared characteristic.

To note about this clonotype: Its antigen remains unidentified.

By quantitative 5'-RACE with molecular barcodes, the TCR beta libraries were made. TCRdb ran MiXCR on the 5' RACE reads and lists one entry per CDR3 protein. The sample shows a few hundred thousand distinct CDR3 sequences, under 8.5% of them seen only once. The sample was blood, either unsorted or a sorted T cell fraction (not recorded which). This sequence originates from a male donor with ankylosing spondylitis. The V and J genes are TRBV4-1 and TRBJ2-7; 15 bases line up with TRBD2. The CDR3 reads CASSQTPGTSGREQYF. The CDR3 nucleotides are TGCGCCAGCAGCCAAACACCCGGGACTAGCGGGAGGGAGCAGTACTTC.